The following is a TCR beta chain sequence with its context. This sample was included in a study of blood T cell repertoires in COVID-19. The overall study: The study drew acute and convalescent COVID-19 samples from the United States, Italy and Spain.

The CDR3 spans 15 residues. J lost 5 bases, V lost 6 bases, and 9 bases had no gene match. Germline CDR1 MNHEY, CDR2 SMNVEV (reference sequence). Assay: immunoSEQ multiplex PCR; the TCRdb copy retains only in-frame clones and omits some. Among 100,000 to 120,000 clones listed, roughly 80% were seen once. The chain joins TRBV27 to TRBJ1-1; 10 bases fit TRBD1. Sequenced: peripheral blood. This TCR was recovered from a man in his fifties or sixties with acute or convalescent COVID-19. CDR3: CASRLTGGAGTEAFF. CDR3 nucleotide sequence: TGTGCCAGCAGGCTGACAGGGGGCGCTGGGACTGAAGCTTTCTTT.